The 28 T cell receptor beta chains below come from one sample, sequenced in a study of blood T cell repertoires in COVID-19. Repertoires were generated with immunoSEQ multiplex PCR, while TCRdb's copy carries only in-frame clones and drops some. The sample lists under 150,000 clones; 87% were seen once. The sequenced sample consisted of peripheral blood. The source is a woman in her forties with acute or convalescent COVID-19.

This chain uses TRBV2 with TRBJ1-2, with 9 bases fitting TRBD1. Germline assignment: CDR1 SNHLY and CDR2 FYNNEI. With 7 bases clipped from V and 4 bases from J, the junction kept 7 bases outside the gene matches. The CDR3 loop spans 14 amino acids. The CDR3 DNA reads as TGTGCCAGCACTCCGGGACAGGGAGTCTATGGCTACACCTTC. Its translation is CASTPGQGVYGYTF.

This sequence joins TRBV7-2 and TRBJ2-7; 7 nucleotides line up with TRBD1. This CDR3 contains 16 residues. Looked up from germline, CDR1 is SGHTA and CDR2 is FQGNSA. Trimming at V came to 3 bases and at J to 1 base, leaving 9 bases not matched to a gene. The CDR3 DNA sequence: TGTGCCAGCAGCTTCCACAGGGGTCCCTTTTCCTACGAGCAGTACTTC. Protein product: CASSFHRGPFSYEQYF.

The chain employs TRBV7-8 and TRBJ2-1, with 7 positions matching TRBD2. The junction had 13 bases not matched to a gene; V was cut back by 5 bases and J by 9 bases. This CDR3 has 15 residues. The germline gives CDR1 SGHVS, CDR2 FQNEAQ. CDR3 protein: CASSPGWGGSGEQFF. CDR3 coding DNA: TGTGCCAGCAGCCCCGGGTGGGGGGGTTCGGGTGAGCAGTTCTTC.

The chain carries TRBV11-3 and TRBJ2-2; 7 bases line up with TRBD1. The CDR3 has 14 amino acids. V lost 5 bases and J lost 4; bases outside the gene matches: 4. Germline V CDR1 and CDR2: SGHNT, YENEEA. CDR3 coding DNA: TGTGCCAGCAGCCGGGACAGTGGCACCGGGGAGCTGTTTTTT. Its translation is CASSRDSGTGELFF.

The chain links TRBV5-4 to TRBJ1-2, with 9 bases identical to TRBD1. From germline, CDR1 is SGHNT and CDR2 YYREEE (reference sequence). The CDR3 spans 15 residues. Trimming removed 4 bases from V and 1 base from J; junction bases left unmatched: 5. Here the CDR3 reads CASSAGTGNNYGYTF. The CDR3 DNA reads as TGTGCCAGCAGCGCAGGGACAGGGAATAACTATGGCTACACCTTC.

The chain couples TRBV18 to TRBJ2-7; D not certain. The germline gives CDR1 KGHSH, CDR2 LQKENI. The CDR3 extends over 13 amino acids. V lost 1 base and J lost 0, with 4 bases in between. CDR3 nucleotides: TGTGCCAGCTCACCACAGAGCTCCTACGAGCAGTACTTC. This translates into CASSPQSSYEQYF.

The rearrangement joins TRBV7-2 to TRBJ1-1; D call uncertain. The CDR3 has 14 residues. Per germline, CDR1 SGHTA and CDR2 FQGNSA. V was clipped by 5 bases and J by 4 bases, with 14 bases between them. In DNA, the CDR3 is TGTGCCAGCAGCGGAATGCGAGGGCCCACTGAAGCTTTCTTT. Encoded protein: CASSGMRGPTEAFF.

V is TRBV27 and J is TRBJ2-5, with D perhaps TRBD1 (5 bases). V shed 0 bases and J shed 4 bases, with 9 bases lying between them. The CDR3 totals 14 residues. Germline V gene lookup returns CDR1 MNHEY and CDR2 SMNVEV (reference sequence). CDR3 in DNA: TGTGCCAGCAGTTTATCCCCTACAGGAGAGACCCAGTACTTC. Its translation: CASSLSPTGETQYF.

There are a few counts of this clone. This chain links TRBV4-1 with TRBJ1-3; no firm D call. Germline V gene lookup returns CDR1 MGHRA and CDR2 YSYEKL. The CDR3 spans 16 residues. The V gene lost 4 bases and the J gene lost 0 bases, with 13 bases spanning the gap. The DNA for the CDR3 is TGCGCCAGCAGCCGTGGTAGGGAGTCCTCTGGAAACACCATATATTTT. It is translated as CASSRGRESSGNTIYF.

The CDR3 protein is CASRPTGGDGYTF. CDR3 sequence (DNA): TGTGCCAGCAGGCCTACAGGGGGCGATGGCTACACCTTC. The rearrangement uses TRBV6-2 or TRBV6-3 and TRBJ1-2, with 9 bases aligning to TRBD1. V lost 6 bases and J lost 6; bases outside the gene matches: 5. The germline gives CDR1 MNHEY, CDR2 SVGEGT. This CDR3 spans 13 amino acids.

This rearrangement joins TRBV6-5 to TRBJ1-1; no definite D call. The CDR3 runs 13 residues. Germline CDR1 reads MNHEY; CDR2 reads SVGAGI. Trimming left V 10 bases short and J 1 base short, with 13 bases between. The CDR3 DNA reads TGTGCCACTACCAAGCCAGGGAACACTGAAGCTTTCTTT. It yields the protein CATTKPGNTEAFF.

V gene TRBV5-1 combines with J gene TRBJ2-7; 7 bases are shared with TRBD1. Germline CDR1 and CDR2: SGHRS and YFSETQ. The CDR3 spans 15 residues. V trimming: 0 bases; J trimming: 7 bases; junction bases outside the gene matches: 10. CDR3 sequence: CASSLEGATGSEQYF. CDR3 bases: TGCGCCAGCAGCTTGGAGGGGGCGACAGGGAGTGAGCAGTACTTC.

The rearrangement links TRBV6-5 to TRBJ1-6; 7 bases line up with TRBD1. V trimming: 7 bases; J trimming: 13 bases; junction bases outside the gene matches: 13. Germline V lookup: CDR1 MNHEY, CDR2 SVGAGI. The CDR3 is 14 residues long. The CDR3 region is CASTGGQALWPLHF. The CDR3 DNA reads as TGTGCCAGCACCGGAGGACAGGCCCTGTGGCCCCTCCACTTT.

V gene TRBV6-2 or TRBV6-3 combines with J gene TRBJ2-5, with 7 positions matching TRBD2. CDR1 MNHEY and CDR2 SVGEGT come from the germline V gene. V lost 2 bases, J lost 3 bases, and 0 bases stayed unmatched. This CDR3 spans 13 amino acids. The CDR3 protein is CASSYLAEETQYF. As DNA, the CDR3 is TGTGCCAGCAGTTACCTAGCGGAAGAGACCCAGTACTTC.

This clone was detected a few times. The DNA for the CDR3 is TGCGCCAGCAGATTCCAGGGGAACACTGAAGCTTTCTTT. This gives the protein CASRFQGNTEAFF. The chain employs TRBV5-1 and TRBJ1-1, with a possible D match to TRBD1 (5 bases). This CDR3 comprises 13 residues. Germline assignment: CDR1 SGHRS and CDR2 YFSETQ. V shed 5 bases and J shed 1 base, with 9 bases lying between them. Filled out from reference TRBV5-1 and TRBJ1-1, the complete variable domain reads KAGVTQTPRYLIKTRGQQVTLSCSPISGHRSVSWYQQTPGQGLQFLFEYFSETQRNKGNFPGRFSGRQFSNSRSEMNVSTLELGDSALYLCASRFQGNTEAFFGQGTRLTVV.

The CDR3 bases are TGCGCCAGCAGCTTGGACAGCTTAGTCACAGATACGCAGTATTTT. It specifies CASSLDSLVTDTQYF. This chain links TRBV5-1 with TRBJ2-3; no firm D call. Germline V gives CDR1 SGHRS, CDR2 YFSETQ. Trimming took off 0 bases at V and 2 bases at J, with 10 bases between the two ends. The CDR3 sequence is 15 residues long.

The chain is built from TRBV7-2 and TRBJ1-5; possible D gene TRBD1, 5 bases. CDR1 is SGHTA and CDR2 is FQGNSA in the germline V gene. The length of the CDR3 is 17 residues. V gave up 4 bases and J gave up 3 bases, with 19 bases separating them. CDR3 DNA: TGTGCCAGCAGCTACTCGTCAGGGTCCCCGCTCAATCAGCCCCAGCATTTT. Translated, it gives CASSYSSGSPLNQPQHF. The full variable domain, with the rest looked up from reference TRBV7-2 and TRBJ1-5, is GAGVSQSPSNKVTEKGKDVELRCDPISGHTALYWYRQSLGQGLEFLIYFQGNSAPDKSGLPSDRFSAERTGGSVSTLTIQRTQQEDSAVYLCASSYSSGSPLNQPQHFGDGTRLSIL.

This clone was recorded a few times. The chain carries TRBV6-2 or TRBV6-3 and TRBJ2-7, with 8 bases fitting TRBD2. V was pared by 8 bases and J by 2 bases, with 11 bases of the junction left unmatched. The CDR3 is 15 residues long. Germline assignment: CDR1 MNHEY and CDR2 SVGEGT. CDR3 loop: CASGRPGGGTYEQYF. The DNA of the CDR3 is TGTGCCAGCGGCCGCCCGGGGGGGGGAACCTACGAGCAGTACTTC.

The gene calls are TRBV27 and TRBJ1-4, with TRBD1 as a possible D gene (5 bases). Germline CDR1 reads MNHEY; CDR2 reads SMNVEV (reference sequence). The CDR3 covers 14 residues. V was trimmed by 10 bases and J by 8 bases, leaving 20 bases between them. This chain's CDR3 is CATKTLGGSEKLFF. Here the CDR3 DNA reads TGTGCCACCAAGACCTTGGGGGGTAGCGAAAAACTGTTTTTT.

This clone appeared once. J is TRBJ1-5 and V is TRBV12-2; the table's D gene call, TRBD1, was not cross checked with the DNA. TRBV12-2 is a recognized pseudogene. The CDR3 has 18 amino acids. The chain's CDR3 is CASRPEGALIISHQPQHF. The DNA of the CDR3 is TGTGCAAGTCGCCCGGAGGGGGCCCTAATCATTTCCCATCAGCCCCAGCATTTT.

CDR3 amino acids: CASSRNGGQIYGYTF. Here the CDR3 DNA reads TGTGCCAGCAGCCGGAACGGAGGACAGATCTATGGCTACACCTTC. V and J are TRBV3-1 (or the pseudogene TRBV3-2) and TRBJ1-2, with D tentatively TRBD1 (6 bases). Germline CDR1 is LGHDT and CDR2 is YNNKEL (reference sequence). There are 15 residues in the CDR3. Trimming removed 4 bases from V and 4 bases from J, with 16 bases in between.

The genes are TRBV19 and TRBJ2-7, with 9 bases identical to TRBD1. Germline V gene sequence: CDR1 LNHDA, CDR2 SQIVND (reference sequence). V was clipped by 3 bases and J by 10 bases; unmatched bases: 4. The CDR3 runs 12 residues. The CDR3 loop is CASSILGQGQYF. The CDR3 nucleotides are TGTGCCAGTAGTATTCTGGGACAGGGACAGTACTTC.

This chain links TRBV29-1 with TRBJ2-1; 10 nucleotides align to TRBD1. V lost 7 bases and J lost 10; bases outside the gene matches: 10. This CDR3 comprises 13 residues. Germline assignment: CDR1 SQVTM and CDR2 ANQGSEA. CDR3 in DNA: TGCAGCGCTACGGGACAGGGGCCGGGGGAGCAGTTCTTC. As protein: CSATGQGPGEQFF.

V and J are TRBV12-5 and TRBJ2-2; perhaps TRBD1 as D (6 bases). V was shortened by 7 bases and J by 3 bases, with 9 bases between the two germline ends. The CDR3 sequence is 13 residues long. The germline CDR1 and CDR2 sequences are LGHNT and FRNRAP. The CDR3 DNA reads TGTGCTAGTGCAGCAGGGGACACCGGGGAGCTGTTTTTT. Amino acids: CASAAGDTGELFF.

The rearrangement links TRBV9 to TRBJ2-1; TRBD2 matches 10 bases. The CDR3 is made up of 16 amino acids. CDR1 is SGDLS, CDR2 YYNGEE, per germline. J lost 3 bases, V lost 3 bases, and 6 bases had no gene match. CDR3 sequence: CASSGTAGGVYNEQFF. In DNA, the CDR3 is TGTGCCAGCAGCGGAACAGCGGGAGGGGTCTACAATGAGCAGTTCTTC.

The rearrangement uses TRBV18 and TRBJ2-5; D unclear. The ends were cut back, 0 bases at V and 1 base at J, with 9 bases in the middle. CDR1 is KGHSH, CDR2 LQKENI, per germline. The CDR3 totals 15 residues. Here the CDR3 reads CASSPPVLPQETQYF. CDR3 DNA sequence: TGTGCCAGCTCACCACCGGTCCTACCCCAAGAGACCCAGTACTTC.

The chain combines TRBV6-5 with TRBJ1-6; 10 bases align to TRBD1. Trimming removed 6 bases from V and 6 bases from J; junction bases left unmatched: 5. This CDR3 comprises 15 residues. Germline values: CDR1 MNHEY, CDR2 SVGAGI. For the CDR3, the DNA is TGTGCCAGCAGGAAGACAGGGGGCGGTAATTCACCCCTCCACTTT. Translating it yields CASRKTGGGNSPLHF.

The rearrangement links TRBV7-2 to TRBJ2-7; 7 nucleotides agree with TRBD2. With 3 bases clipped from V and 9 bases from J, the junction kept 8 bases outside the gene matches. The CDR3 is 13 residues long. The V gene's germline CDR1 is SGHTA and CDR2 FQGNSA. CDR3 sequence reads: CASSFRAGDVQYF. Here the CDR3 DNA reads TGTGCCAGCAGCTTTCGGGCGGGAGATGTGCAGTACTTC.